The clone carrying this T cell receptor (beta chain) was counted a few times. What it binds is not known. This sample was included in a study of T cells in localized non-small cell lung cancer. The CDR3 runs 16 residues. Trimming removed 5 bases from V and 0 bases from J; junction bases left unmatched: 5. CDR1 and CDR2 from the germline V gene are SEHNR and FQNEAQ (reference sequence). Only in-frame clones appear in the TCRdb table, and some are missing; sequencing was by immunoSEQ multiplex PCR. The sample records around 40,000 clones, about 80% being singletons. General study results and limits: A median of about 54 of the top 100 tumor clones appeared in adjacent lung, which was paired and uninvolved.

This specimen consisted of PBMCs, obtained before any cancer treatment. The clonotype comes from a man between 40 and 75 years old with stage II lung adenocarcinoma. V is TRBV7-9 and J is TRBJ2-3, with 10 bases identical to TRBD2. The CDR3, as DNA: TGTGCCAGCAGCGGACTACTAGCGGGGAGCACAGATACGCAGTATTTT. This translates into CASSGLLAGSTDTQYF. Filled out from reference TRBV7-9 and TRBJ2-3, the complete variable domain reads DTGVSQNPRHKITKRGQNVTFRCDPISEHNRLYWYRQTLGQGPEFLTYFQNEAQLEKSRLLSDRFSAERPKGSFSTLEIQRTEQGDSAMYLCASSGLLAGSTDTQYFGPGTRLTVL.